This note documents a single T cell receptor (beta chain) sequence. Its matching antigen is unknown. V shed 6 bases and J shed 4 bases, with 8 bases lying between them. Looked up from germline, CDR1 is SGHTA and CDR2 is FQGNSA. This CDR3 region has 12 residues. The data were taken from a study of human T cells and chemical hapten exposure. Looking at the study overall: Patients, mostly women, had alopecia areata, alopecia totalis or alopecia universalis.

TCRdb re-derived calls from the RACE reads in MiXCR, one entry per CDR3 protein. This table has some 32,000 distinct CDR3 sequences, 4.5% to 7.5% appearing once. The time point is: patch test 3, about 24 weeks after DPC sensitization. Sample treatment: therapeutic diphenylcyclopropenone sensitization with weekly scalp DPC. Broader study findings: Counts of TCRs above 1 in 1000 frequency stayed unchanged with DPC sensitization.

Sample: whole blood, taken in connection with sensitization to the hapten diphenylcyclopropenone (DPC). V and J are TRBV7-2 and TRBJ2-3, with D tentatively TRBD1 (6 bases). The TCR was taken from a man aged 25-45 years with alopecia areata. Some clones in this sample may be carry-over from other donors' samples. CDR3 bases: TGTGCCAGCAGGTCAGGGGCAGATACGCAGTATTTT. This translates into CASRSGADTQYF.